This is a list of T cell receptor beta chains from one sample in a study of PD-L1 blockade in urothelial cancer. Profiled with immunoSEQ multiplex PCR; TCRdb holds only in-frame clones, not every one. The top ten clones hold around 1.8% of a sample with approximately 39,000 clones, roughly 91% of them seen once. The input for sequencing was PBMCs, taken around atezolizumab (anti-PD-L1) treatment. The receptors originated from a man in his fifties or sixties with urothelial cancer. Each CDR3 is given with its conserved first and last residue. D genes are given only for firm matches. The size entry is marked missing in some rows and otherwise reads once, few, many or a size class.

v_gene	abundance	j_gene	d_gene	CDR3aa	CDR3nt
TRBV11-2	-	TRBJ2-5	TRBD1	CASSLDRGMGETQYF	TGTGCCAGCAGCTTGGACAGGGGTATGGGGGAGACCCAGTACTTC
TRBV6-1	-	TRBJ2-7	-	CASSEGLGEAYEQYF	TGTGCCAGCAGTGAAGGCTTGGGGGAGGCCTACGAGCAGTACTTC
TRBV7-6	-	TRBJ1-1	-	CASSLAANTEAFF	TGTGCCAGCAGCTTAGCAGCGAACACTGAAGCTTTCTTT
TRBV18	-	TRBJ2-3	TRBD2	CASSPRGLADVTDTQYF	TGTGCCAGCTCACCGCGGGGACTAGCGGACGTCACAGATACGCAGTATTTT
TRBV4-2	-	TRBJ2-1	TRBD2	CASSQDRGGYNEQFF	TGTGCCAGCAGCCAAGACCGGGGGGGGTACAATGAGCAGTTCTTC
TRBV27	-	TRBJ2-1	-	CASSLRVTATHYNEQFF	TGTGCCAGCAGCCTACGGGTTACGGCAACGCACTACAATGAGCAGTTCTTC
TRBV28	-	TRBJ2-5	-	CASSPILSGALIGTQYF	TGTGCCAGCAGCCCCATCCTCTCAGGGGCCCTCATCGGGACCCAGTACTTC
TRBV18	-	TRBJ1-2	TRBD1	CASSLGQSDPNYGYTF	TGTGCCAGCTCACTGGGACAGTCGGACCCTAACTATGGCTACACCTTC
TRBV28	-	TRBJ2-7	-	CASSLRESSYEQYF	TGTGCCAGCAGTTTAAGGGAGAGCTCCTACGAGCAGTACTTC
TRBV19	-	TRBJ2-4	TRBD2	CASSKGTSDIQYF	TGTGCCAGTAGTAAGGGTACTAGCGACATTCAGTACTTC
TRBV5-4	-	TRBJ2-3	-	CASSRGAGTDTQYF	TGTGCCAGCAGCCGGGGGGCAGGGACAGATACGCAGTATTTT
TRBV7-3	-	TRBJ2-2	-	CASSLMSTVPNTGELFF	TGTGCCAGCAGCTTAATGTCTACGGTCCCGAACACCGGGGAGCTGTTTTTT
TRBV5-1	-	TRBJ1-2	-	CASSLGTDYGYTF	TGCGCCAGCAGCTTGGGGACAGATTATGGCTACACCTTC
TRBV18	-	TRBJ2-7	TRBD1	CASSPGDRGTYEQYF	TGTGCCAGCTCACCGGGTGACAGGGGAACCTACGAGCAGTACTTC
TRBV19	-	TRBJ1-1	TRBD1	CASTSGTGGLGPEAFF	TGTGCCAGTACCTCCGGGACAGGGGGCCTGGGCCCTGAAGCTTTCTTT
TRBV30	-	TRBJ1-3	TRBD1	CAWTLPQGAGNTIYF	TGTGCCTGGACCTTACCCCAGGGGGCTGGAAACACCATATATTTT
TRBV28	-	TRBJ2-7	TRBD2	CASSRAGVYEQYF	TGTGCCAGCAGTCGAGCGGGGGTCTACGAGCAGTACTTC
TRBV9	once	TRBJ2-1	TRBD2	CASSVAVAGGYNEQFF	TGTGCCAGCAGCGTAGCTGTGGCGGGAGGCTACAATGAGCAGTTCTTC
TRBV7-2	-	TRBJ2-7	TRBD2	CASTRIKRGSPWEQYF	TGTGCCAGCACCAGGATCAAGCGGGGGTCCCCCTGGGAGCAGTACTTC
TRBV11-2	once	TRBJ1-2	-	CASSLAERGGYTF	TGTGCCAGCAGCTTAGCGGAGCGCGGGGGCTACACCTTC
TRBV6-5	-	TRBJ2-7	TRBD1	CASSYNRDRVYEQYF	TGTGCCAGCAGTTACAACCGGGACAGGGTCTACGAGCAGTACTTC
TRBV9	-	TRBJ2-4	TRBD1	CASSPDRTANIQYF	TGTGCCAGCAGCCCGGACAGGACGGCGAACATTCAGTACTTC
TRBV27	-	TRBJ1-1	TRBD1	CASSPPGGKNTEAFF	TGTGCCAGCAGTCCCCCAGGGGGGAAGAACACTGAAGCTTTCTTT
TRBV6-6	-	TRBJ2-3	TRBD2	CASSYPPRGSTDTQYF	TGTGCCAGCAGTTACCCCCCGCGGGGGTCCACAGATACGCAGTATTTT
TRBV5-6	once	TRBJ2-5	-	CASSPTGYETQYF	TGTGCCAGCAGCCCAACAGGGTACGAGACCCAGTACTTC
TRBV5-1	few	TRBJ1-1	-	CASSLRGAKDTEAFF	TGCGCCAGCAGCTTACGGGGGGCTAAGGACACTGAAGCTTTCTTT
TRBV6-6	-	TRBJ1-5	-	CASSYSRAQTQHF	TGTGCCAGCAGTTACTCGAGGGCTCAGACCCAGCATTTT
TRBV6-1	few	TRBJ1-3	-	CASSDGGSTGNTIYF	TGTGCCAGCAGTGATGGGGGGTCCACTGGAAACACCATATATTTT
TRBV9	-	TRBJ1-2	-	CASSVGRLGNNYGYTF	TGTGCCAGCAGCGTAGGAAGGCTCGGGAATAACTATGGCTACACCTTC
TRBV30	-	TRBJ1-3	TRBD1	CAWSPTGDSTIYF	TGTGCCTGGAGCCCGACAGGGGATTCCACCATATATTTT
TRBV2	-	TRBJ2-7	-	CASSQASYEQYF	TGTGCCAGCAGCCAGGCCTCCTACGAGCAGTACTTC
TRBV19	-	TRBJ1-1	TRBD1	CASSTTGSSTEAFF	TGTGCCAGTAGCACGACAGGGTCGTCCACTGAAGCTTTCTTT
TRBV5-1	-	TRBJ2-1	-	CASSSSGEGEQFF	TGCGCCAGCAGCTCATCAGGGGAAGGGGAGCAGTTCTTC
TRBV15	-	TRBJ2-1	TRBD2	CATRGGGSYNEQFF	TGTGCCACCAGGGGCGGGGGCTCCTACAATGAGCAGTTCTTC
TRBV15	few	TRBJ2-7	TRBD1	CATSRVAGTGGHEQYF	TGTGCCACCAGCAGAGTGGCGGGGACAGGGGGCCACGAGCAGTACTTC
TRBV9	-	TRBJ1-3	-	CASSVGGVYSGNTIYF	TGTGCCAGCAGCGTAGGGGGGGTCTACTCTGGAAACACCATATATTTT
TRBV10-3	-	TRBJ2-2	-	CAISESGQGGRTGELFF	TGTGCCATCAGTGAGTCGGGGCAGGGCGGTCGGACCGGGGAGCTGTTTTTT
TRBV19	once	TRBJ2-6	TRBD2	CASSSRDFTRGGLASGANVLTF	TGTGCCAGTAGTAGCCGGGACTTTACTCGGGGGGGACTAGCGTCTGGGGCCAACGTCCTGACTTTC
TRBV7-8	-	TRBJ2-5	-	CASSRRLAQETQYF	TGTGCCAGCAGCCGTAGACTGGCCCAAGAGACCCAGTACTTC
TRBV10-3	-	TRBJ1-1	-	CAISPSTGATEAFF	TGTGCCATCAGTCCCTCGACAGGAGCCACTGAAGCTTTCTTT
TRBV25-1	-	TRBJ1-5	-	CASSEFGGNQPQHF	TGTGCCAGCAGTGAATTCGGAGGGAATCAGCCCCAGCATTTT
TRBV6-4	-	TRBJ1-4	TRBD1	CASSRDRGEKLFF	TGTGCCAGCAGCCGGGACAGGGGTGAAAAACTGTTTTTT
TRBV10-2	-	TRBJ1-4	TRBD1	CASSIEGGDEKLFF	TGCGCCAGCAGTATTGAAGGGGGCGATGAAAAACTGTTTTTT
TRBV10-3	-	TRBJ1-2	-	CAISEDTNYGYTF	TGTGCCATCAGTGAAGACACGAACTATGGCTACACCTTC
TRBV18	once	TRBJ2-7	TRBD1	CASSPPGQAYEQYF	TGTGCCAGCTCACCGCCGGGACAGGCTTACGAGCAGTACTTC
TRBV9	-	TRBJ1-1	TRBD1	CASMGTDGGVDTEAFF	TGTGCCAGCATGGGGACAGATGGCGGGGTCGACACTGAAGCTTTCTTT
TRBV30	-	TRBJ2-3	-	CAWSVSQLTSTQYF	TGTGCCTGGAGTGTATCTCAGTTAACCTCTACGCAGTATTTT
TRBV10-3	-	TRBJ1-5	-	CAISDVVNQPQHF	TGTGCCATCAGTGATGTAGTTAATCAGCCCCAGCATTTT
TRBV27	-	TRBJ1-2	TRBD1	CASTSRDRGRYGYTF	TGTGCCAGCACAAGCCGGGACAGGGGGCGATATGGCTACACCTTC
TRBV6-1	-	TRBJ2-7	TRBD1	CASIFGQGIHEQYF	TGTGCCAGCATCTTTGGACAGGGGATCCACGAGCAGTACTTC
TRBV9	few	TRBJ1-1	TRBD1	CASSNNDREGNTEAFF	TGTGCCAGCAGTAACAATGACAGGGAAGGGAACACTGAAGCTTTCTTT
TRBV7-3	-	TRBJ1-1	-	CASSLGYGEAFF	TGTGCCAGCAGCTTAGGTTACGGTGAAGCTTTCTTT
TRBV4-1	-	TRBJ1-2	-	CASSPSRVPMDGYTF	TGCGCCAGCAGCCCCAGTCGGGTGCCCATGGATGGCTACACCTTC
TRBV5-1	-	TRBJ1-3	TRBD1	CASSSTYGQGNSGNTIYF	TGCGCCAGCAGCTCAACCTATGGACAGGGCAATTCTGGAAACACCATATATTTT
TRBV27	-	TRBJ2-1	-	CASSLERRFYNEQFF	TGTGCCAGCAGTTTGGAGCGGAGGTTCTACAATGAGCAGTTCTTC
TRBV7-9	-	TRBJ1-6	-	CASSSRDSNSPLHF	TGTGCCAGCAGCTCTCGGGACTCCAATTCACCCCTCCACTTT
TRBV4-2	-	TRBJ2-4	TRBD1	CASSPQTGVKNIQYF	TGTGCCAGCAGCCCACAGACAGGGGTAAAAAACATTCAGTACTTC
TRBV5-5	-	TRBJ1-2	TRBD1	CASTRQGARSGYTF	TGTGCCAGCACAAGACAGGGGGCGCGCAGTGGCTACACCTTC
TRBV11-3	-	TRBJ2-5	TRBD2	CASSLGTRETQYF	TGTGCCAGCAGCTTAGGGACTAGAGAGACCCAGTACTTC